The entry below describes one T cell receptor (beta chain). The antigen is unknown. The data belong to a study of siplizumab effects on memory and regulatory T cells. Study-wide results and limits: Proliferating Tregs from siplizumab cultures lacked functional confirmation of suppression. Roughly 75-97% of dividing CD4+ or CD8+ clones were without an attributable naive or memory phenotype.

V was clipped by 7 bases and J by 6 bases, with 15 bases between them. This CDR3 comprises 14 residues. Germline CDR1 and CDR2: PRHDT and FYEKMQ (reference sequence). TCRdb's copy holds only in-frame clones and misses some; the assay was immunoSEQ multiplex PCR. The sample lists about 50,000 clones, about 93% occurring once. Sample: CD8+ T cells sorted from blood. The V call is TRBV13, the J call TRBJ1-4; D might be TRBD1 (5 bases). The sequence came from a human donor in good health. Written as DNA, the CDR3 is TGTGCCAGCACCATCTGGGGGGGTCATGAAAAACTGTTTTTT. Translating it yields CASTIWGGHEKLFF.